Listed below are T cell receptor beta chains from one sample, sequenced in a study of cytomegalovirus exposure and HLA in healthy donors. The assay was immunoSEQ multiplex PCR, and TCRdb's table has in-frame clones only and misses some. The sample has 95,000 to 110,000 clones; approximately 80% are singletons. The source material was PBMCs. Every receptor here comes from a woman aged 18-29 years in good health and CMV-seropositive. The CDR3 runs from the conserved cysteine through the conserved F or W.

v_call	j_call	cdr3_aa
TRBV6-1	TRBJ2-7	CASSEWEREQYF
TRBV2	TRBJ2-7	CASSENAGMEQYF
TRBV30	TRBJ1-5	CAWSVSLPQPQHF
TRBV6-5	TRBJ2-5	CASSYSGRGPPETQYF
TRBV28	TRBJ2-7	CASPPTGAPYEQYF
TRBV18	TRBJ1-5	CASSRGSGQPQHF
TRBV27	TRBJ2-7	CASSWDRGLDEQYF
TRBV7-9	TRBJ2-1	CASSSPVASGNEQFF
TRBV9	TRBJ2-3	CASSVGQATDTQYF
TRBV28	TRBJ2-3	CASSHRALGAADTDTQYF
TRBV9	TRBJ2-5	CASSATGSLETQYF
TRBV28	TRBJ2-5	CASSLTGGSLETQYF
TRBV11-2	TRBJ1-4	CASSTWGGEKLFF
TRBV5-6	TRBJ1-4	CASSLGGGQLIEKLFF
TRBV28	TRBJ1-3	CASSPGHLSGNTIYF
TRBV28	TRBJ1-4	CASRATGTGLEKLFF